The T cell receptor (beta chain) under discussion was sequenced for a study of CD8+ T cells in alopecia areata. Study findings and constraints: Although TCR sharing was seen in mice, sharing across patients was less clear, possibly for HLA-related reasons. An increase in clonality over normal scalp was evident in lesional scalp, especially alopecia totalis/universalis.

This clone has just a few counts. Its antigen is undetermined. cDNA reverse transcribed from extracted RNA served as the sequencing template. Here immunoSEQ multiplex PCR was the method, and the copy in TCRdb shows in-frame clones only, minus some. The sample lists a few hundred thousand clones; approximately 53% were seen once. Germline CDR1 is SEHNR and CDR2 is FQNEAQ (reference sequence). This CDR3 is built from 15 residues. V lost 5 bases and J lost 3; bases outside the gene matches: 6. The clonotype was recovered from a human donor in good health. Sequencing was done on a sample of CD8+ T cells sorted from blood. The V call is TRBV7-9, the J call TRBJ2-1, with 8 nucleotides matching TRBD1. Written as DNA, the CDR3 is TGTGCCAGCAGCCCCGGACAGGGTGTCTACAATGAGCAGTTCTTC. Amino acid sequence: CASSPGQGVYNEQFF.